This TCR beta chain is drawn from a study of T-cell memory formation after mild COVID-19. CDR3 length: 14 amino acids. Germline V CDR1 and CDR2: MNHEY, SVGEGT. V dropped 7 bases and J dropped 0 bases, with 13 bases sitting between them. This clonotype was seen only a few times. Its antigen remains unidentified. Study-wide findings and caveats: Clones that contracted from day 15 to 85 were balanced CD4/CD8, while later expanders leaned CD4+. The study detected some responding clones in pre-infection memory, suggesting cross-reactive memory joined. CD4+ contracting clones lay mainly in CM and EM, CD8+ ones in EMRA.

cDNA libraries for TCR alpha and TCR beta, carrying sample barcodes and UMIs, came from 5'RACE with constant-segment primers. TCRdb used MiXCR to reprocess the 5' RACE reads, holding one entry per CDR3 protein. The sample lists hundreds of thousands of distinct CDR3 sequences; about 20% were seen once. The sequence was collected from an adult woman who had mild COVID-19 (a few samples of this study predate the infection). Cell type and time point are not known. The sequencing input was PBMCs or a T cell subset sorted from them (not recorded which). The chain recombines TRBV6-2 or TRBV6-3 with TRBJ2-7; maybe TRBD2 (6 bases). The DNA for the CDR3 is TGTGCCAGCACCGGCGGAGGGAGCTCCTACGAGCAGTACTTC. Translating it yields CASTGGGSSYEQYF.